These T cell receptor beta chains were read from a single sample in a study of cytomegalovirus exposure and HLA in healthy donors. The protocol was immunoSEQ multiplex PCR, while the TCRdb copy is restricted to in-frame clones and leaves out a portion. The data show just over 150,000 clones, approximately 82% seen once. Sequenced sample: PBMCs. The source of these receptors is a woman in her 50s in good health and CMV-seropositive. CDR3s include the opening cysteine and the closing phenylalanine or tryptophan. D genes are given only for firm matches. A clone size is listed for some rows: how often the clone was seen (once, few, many), or a class if it is expanded.

len | d_gene | j_gene | abundance | v_gene | CDR3aa | CDR3nt
13 | . | TRBJ1-1 | . | TRBV7-9 | CASSTTGNTEAFF | TGTGCCAGCAGCACTACAGGGAACACTGAAGCTTTCTTT
16 | TRBD2 | TRBJ2-1 | . | TRBV7-2 | CASSFARPGLAGEQFF | TGTGCCAGCAGTTTTGCCCGCCCGGGACTAGCAGGTGAGCAGTTCTTC
13 | . | TRBJ2-6 | . | TRBV28 | CASSRSGANVLTF | TGTGCCAGCAGCCGGTCTGGGGCCAACGTCCTGACTTTC
14 | . | TRBJ2-7 | . | TRBV9 | CASSVSQRSYEQYF | TGTGCCAGCAGCGTATCCCAGCGGTCCTACGAGCAGTACTTC
13 | . | TRBJ1-5 | . | TRBV7-8 | CAAGHGSNQPQHF | TGTGCCGCCGGTCACGGTAGCAATCAGCCCCAGCATTTT
16 | . | TRBJ2-5 | once | TRBV10-3 | CAISPQGRDSWETQYF | TGTGCCATCAGCCCCCAGGGCCGGGACTCCTGGGAGACCCAGTACTTC
13 | TRBD1 | TRBJ1-1 | . | TRBV29-1 | CSVADRTLAEAFF | TGCAGCGTCGCGGACAGGACCCTCGCTGAAGCTTTCTTT
17 | TRBD2 | TRBJ2-3 | . | TRBV7-2 | CASSLTARGGRTDTQYF | TGTGCCAGCAGCTTAACCGCGCGCGGGGGGCGCACAGATACGCAGTATTTT
13 | . | TRBJ1-6 | few | TRBV29-1 | CSVETAPNSPLHF | TGCAGCGTTGAGACAGCCCCAAATTCACCCCTCCACTTT
14 | TRBD1 | TRBJ2-7 | . | TRBV12-5 | CASGSSDRGYEQYF | TGTGCTAGTGGTTCCTCCGACAGGGGATACGAGCAGTACTTC
13 | TRBD2 | TRBJ2-2 | . | TRBV7-8 | CASSSTSAGELFF | TGTGCCAGCAGCTCCACTAGCGCCGGGGAGCTGTTTTTT
14 | TRBD2 | TRBJ2-1 | once | TRBV9 | CASSPGGGGNEQFF | TGTGCCAGCAGCCCAGGTGGGGGGGGCAATGAGCAGTTCTTC
15 | TRBD2 | TRBJ2-3 | . | TRBV5-1 | CASSLEGLAADTQYF | TGCGCCAGCAGCTTGGAAGGACTAGCCGCAGATACGCAGTATTTT